The source of this T cell receptor beta chain is a study of blood T cell repertoires in COVID-19. Overall study context: COVID-19 samples collected from the United States, Italy and Spain covered acute and convalescent phases. From T cells, B-cell-depleted T cells, or PBMCs came the material, which was cDNA or gDNA.

The V end lost 7 bases, the J end lost 8 bases, and 11 bases lay between the germline ends. Germline V gene sequence: CDR1 MNHEY, CDR2 SVGAGI. The CDR3 spans 11 residues. Original methodology: The authors estimated nucleated cell counts from reference gene primer amplification. Sequencing used immunoSEQ multiplex PCR; TCRdb keeps in-frame clones, though not all of them. V and J calls and clone size are as listed in that table; D and trimming were resolved from the DNA. The sample shows approximately 50,000 clones, 75% to 90% of them seen only once. The J gene is TRBJ1-2, the V gene TRBV6-5; TRBD1 is a possible D gene (6 bases). The TCR comes from a man between 60 and 75 years old with acute or convalescent COVID-19. Sequencing input: peripheral blood. CDR3 nucleotides: TGTGCCAGCAACAGGGCCCCCGGCTACACCTTC. The encoded protein is CASNRAPGYTF.